The entry below gives a single T cell receptor beta chain sequence along with its context. TCRdb keeps only in-frame clones here, not all; method: immunoSEQ multiplex PCR. The sample holds 110,000 or so clones, 70% to 90% seen once. The source of the sample is a study of blood T cell repertoires in COVID-19. Study in general: PBMCs, B-cell-depleted T cells, or T cells provided the cDNA or gDNA that made up the material.

The TCR was taken from a human donor in a cohort sampled during active COVID-19. Sequencing was performed on peripheral blood.

The CDR3 sequence: CASSGTSGGETQYF. Here the CDR3 DNA reads TGTGCCAGCAGCGGGACTAGCGGAGGAGAGACCCAGTACTTC. This sequence joins TRBV9 and TRBJ2-5; the match to TRBD2 covers 10 bases. Germline V gene sequence: CDR1 SGDLS, CDR2 YYNGEE. This CDR3 region has 14 residues. The junction had 3 bases not matched to a gene; V was cut back by 3 bases and J by 4 bases.